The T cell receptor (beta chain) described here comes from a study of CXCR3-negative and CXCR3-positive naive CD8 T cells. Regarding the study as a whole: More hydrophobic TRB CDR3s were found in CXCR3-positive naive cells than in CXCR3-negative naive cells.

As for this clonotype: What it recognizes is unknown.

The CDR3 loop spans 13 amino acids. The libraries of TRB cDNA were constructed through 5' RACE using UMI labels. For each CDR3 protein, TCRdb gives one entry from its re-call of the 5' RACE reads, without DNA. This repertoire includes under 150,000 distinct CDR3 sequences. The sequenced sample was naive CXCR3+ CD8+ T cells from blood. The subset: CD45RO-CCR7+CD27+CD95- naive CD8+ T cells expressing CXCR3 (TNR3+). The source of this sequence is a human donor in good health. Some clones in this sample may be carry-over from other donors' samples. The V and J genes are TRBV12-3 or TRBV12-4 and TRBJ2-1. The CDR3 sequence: CASSLSRVNEQFF.